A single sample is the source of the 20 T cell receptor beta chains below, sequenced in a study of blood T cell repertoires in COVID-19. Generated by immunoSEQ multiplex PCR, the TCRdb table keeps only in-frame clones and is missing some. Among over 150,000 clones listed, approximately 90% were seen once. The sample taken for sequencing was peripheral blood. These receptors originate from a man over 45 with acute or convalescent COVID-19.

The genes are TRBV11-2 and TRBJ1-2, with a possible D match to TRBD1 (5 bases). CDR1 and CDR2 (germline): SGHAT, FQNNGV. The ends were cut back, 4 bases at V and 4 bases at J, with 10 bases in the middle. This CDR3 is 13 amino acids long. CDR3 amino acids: CASSSGGAYGYTF. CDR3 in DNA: TGTGCCAGCAGCTCGGGTGGGGCCTATGGCTACACCTTC.

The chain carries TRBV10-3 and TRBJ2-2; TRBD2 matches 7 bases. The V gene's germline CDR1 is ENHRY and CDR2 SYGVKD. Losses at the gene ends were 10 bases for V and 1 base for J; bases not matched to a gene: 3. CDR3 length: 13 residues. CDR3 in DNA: TGTGCCACCACGGGGGGGAACACCGGGGAGCTGTTTTTT. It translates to CATTGGNTGELFF.

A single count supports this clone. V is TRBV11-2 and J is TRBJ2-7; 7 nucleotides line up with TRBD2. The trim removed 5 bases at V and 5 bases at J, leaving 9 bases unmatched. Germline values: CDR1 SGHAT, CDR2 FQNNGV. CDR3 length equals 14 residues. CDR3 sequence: CASSAGLGGHEQYF. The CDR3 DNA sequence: TGTGCCAGCAGCGCCGGACTAGGCGGCCACGAGCAGTACTTC.

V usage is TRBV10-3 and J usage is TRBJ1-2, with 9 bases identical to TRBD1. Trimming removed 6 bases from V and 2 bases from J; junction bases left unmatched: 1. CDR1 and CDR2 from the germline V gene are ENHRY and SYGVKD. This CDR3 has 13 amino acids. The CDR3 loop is CAIRGTGNYGYTF. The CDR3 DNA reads TGTGCCATCAGGGGGACAGGGAACTATGGCTACACCTTC.

Written as DNA, the CDR3 is TGTGCCACCAGTCCCGGACAGAACTATGGCTACACCTTC. It encodes CATSPGQNYGYTF. V gene TRBV24-1 combines with J gene TRBJ1-2; tentative D call: TRBD1 (6 bases). V dropped 6 bases and J dropped 2 bases, with 9 bases sitting between them. The CDR3 totals 13 residues. Germline V gene sequence: CDR1 KGHDR, CDR2 SFDVKD.

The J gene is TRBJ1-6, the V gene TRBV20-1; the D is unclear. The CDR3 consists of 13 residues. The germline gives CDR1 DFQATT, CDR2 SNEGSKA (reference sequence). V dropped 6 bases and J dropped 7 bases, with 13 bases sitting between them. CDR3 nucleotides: TGCAGTGCCAGTCAGGCGATCAATTCACCCCTCCACTTT. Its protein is CSASQAINSPLHF.

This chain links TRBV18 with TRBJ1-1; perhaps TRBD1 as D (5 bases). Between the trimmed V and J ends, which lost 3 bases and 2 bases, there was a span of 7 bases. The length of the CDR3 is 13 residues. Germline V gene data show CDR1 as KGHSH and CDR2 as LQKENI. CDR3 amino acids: CASSPGLNTEAFF. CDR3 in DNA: TGTGCCAGCTCACCGGGACTCAACACTGAAGCTTTCTTT.

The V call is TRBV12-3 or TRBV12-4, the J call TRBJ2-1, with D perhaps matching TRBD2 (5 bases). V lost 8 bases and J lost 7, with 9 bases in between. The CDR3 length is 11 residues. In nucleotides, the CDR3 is TGTGCCAGCGCCCGGGGTAATGAGCAGTTCTTC. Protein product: CASARGNEQFF.

The CDR3 nucleotides are TGTGCCAGCAGTTTCCTCCCCGGGACAGGGGGAGGCTACACCTTC. Translated: CASSFLPGTGGGYTF. The chain has TRBV6-2 or TRBV6-3 and TRBJ1-2; 11 bases match TRBD1. Germline CDR1 MNHEY, CDR2 SVGEGT. This CDR3 spans 15 amino acids. Trimming at V came to 4 bases and at J to 8 bases, leaving 9 bases not matched to a gene.

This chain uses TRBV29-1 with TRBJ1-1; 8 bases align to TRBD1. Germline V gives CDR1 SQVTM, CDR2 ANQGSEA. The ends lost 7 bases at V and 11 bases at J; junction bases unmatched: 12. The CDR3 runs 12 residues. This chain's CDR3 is CSALSGDRRAFF. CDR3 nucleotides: TGCAGCGCCCTCTCCGGGGACAGGCGGGCTTTCTTT.

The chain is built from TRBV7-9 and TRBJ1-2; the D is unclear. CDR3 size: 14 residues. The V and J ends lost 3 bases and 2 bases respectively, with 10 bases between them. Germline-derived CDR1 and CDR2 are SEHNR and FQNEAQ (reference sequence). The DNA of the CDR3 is TGTGCCAGCAGCTTCCCGAGAGCGAACTATGGCTACACCTTC. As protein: CASSFPRANYGYTF.

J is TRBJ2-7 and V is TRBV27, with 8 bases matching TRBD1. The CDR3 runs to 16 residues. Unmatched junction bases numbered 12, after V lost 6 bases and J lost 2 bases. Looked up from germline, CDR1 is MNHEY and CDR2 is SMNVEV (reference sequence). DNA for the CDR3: TGTGCCAGCAGCATCTACCCGGGACAGGCAACCTACGAGCAGTACTTC. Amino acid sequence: CASSIYPGQATYEQYF.

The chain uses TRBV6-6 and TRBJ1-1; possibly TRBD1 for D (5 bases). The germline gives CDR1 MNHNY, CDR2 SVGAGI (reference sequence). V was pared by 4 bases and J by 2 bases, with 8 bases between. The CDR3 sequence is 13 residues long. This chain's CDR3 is CASSSRANTEAFF. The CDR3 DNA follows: TGTGCCAGCAGTTCCAGGGCCAACACTGAAGCTTTCTTT.

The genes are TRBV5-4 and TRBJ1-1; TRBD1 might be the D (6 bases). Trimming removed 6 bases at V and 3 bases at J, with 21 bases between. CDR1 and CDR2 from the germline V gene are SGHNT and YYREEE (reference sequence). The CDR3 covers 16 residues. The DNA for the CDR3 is TGTGCCAGCACGCATAAGAGGGGGGGCGGTGACACTGAAGCTTTCTTT. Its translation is CASTHKRGGGDTEAFF.

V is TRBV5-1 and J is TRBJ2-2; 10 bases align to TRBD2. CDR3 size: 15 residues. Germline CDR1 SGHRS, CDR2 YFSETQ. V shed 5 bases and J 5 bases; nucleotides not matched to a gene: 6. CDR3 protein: CASSLLAGETGELFF. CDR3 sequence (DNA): TGCGCCAGCAGTCTCCTAGCGGGAGAGACCGGGGAGCTGTTTTTT.

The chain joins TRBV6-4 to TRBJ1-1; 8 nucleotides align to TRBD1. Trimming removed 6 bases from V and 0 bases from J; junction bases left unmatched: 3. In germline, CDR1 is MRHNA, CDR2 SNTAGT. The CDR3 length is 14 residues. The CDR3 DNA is TGTGCCAGCAGGGAGGGACAGGTGAACACTGAAGCTTTCTTT. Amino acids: CASREGQVNTEAFF.

CDR3 nucleotides: TGTGCCAGCAGCTCCAGCAGGGGCTATGGCTACACCTTC. Protein sequence: CASSSSRGYGYTF. The V and J genes are TRBV5-8 and TRBJ1-2, with D tentatively TRBD1 (6 bases). CDR3 length: 13 amino acids. The ends were cut back, 3 bases at V and 4 bases at J, with 10 bases in the middle. From germline, CDR1 is SGHTS and CDR2 YDEGEE.

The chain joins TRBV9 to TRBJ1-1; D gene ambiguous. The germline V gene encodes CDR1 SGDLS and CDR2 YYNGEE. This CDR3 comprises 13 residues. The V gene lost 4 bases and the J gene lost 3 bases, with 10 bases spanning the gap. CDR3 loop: CASSIGGYTEAFF. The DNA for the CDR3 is TGTGCCAGCAGCATAGGAGGGTACACTGAAGCTTTCTTT.

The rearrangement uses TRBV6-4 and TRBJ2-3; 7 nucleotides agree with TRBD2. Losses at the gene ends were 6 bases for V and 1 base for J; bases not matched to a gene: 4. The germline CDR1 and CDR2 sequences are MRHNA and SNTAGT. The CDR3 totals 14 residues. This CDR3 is CASRREYGTDTQYF. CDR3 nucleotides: TGTGCCAGCAGGCGGGAGTACGGCACAGATACGCAGTATTTT.

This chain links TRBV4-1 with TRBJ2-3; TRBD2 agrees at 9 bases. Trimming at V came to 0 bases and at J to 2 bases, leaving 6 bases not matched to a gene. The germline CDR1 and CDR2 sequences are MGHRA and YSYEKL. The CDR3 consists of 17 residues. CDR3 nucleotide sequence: TGCGCCAGCAGCCAAGATGGTAGGACTAGCGACACAGATACGCAGTATTTT. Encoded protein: CASSQDGRTSDTDTQYF.